This T cell receptor (beta chain) was sequenced during a study of blood T cell dynamics during melanoma immunotherapy. A fixed DNA input of about 350 ng was used per bulk PBMC sample. The repertoire was sequenced with immunoSEQ multiplex PCR; TCRdb's copy has only in-frame clones and lacks some. Of approximately 20,000 clones detected, about 85% appear once; the ten largest clones hold 7.5% to 9.5%. Regarding this clone: Its cognate antigen is unknown.

Described time point: week 3, after first cycle of checkpoint inhibitor. CDR3 length: 14 amino acids. CDR1 SNHLY and CDR2 FYNNEI come from the germline V gene. The ends were cut back, 6 bases at V and 3 bases at J, with 15 bases in the middle. Findings of the study overall: PBMC repertoires of eventual disease-control patients split at W3 into clonality or diversity gains. It remained unknown if the driving T cell clones were melanoma-specific.

The receptor comes from a human donor with melanoma. The V and J genes are TRBV2 and TRBJ2-7; either TRBD1 or TRBD2 may fit D (5 bases each). The sequencing used blood, collected from a patient treated with checkpoint blockade. Here the CDR3 reads CASSDRGTHYEQYF. CDR3 nucleotides: TGTGCCAGCAGCGACAGAGGGACCCACTACGAGCAGTACTTC.